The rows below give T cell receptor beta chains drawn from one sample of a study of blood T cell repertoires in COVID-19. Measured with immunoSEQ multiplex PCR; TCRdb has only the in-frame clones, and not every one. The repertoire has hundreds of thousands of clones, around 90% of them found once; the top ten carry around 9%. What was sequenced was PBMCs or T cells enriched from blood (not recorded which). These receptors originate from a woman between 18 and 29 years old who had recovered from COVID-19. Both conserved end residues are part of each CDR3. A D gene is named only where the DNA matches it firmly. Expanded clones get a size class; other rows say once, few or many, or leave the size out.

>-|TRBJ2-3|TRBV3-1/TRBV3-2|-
CASSQGGGTGTDTQYF
TGTGCCAGCAGCCAAGGGGGCGGGACCGGCACAGATACGCAGTATTTT
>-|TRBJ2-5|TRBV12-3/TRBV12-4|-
CASSLASETQYF
TGTGCCAGCAGTTTAGCAAGCGAGACCCAGTACTTC
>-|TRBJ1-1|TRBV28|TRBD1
CASSKDRGGMNTEAFF
TGTGCCAGCAGCAAAGACAGGGGGGGGATGAACACTGAAGCTTTCTTT
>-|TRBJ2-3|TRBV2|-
CASSDAAGRDTQYF
TGTGCCAGCAGTGACGCGGCCGGGAGAGATACGCAGTATTTT
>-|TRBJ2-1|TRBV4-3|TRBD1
CASSQYPGTGGYNEQFF
TGCGCCAGCAGCCAGTATCCCGGGACAGGGGGCTACAATGAGCAGTTCTTC
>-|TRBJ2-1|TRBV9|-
CASSVGGLPLNEQFF
TGTGCCAGCAGCGTAGGGGGACTTCCCCTCAATGAGCAGTTCTTC
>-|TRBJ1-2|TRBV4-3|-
CASSQAAMSYGYTF
TGCGCCAGCAGCCAAGCCGCGATGAGCTATGGCTACACCTTC
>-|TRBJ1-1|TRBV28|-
CATRERTVHEAFF
TGTGCCACAAGGGAGAGAACCGTGCATGAAGCTTTCTTT
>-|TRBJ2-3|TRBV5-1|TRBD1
CASSQGGPLTDTQYF
TGCGCCAGCAGCCAAGGGGGCCCCCTCACAGATACGCAGTATTTT
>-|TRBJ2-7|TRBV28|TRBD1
CASSGSGQGGYEQYF
TGTGCCAGCAGTGGATCGGGACAGGGTGGGTATGAGCAGTACTTC
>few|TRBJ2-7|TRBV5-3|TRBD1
CARSWDRTSSYEQYF
TGTGCCAGAAGCTGGGACAGGACGAGCTCCTACGAGCAGTACTTC
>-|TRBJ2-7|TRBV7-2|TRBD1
CASSLLEDRLTYEQYF
TGTGCCAGCAGCTTATTAGAGGACAGGTTAACCTACGAGCAGTACTTC
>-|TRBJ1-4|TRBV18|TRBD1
CASSRQGFPEKLFF
TGTGCCAGCTCAAGACAGGGTTTTCCTGAAAAACTGTTTTTT
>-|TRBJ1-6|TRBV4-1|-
CASSQIPLGPYNSPLHF
TGCGCCAGCAGCCAAATCCCTCTAGGCCCGTATAATTCACCCCTCCACTTT
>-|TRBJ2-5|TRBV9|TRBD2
CASSPTLSSGRETQYF
TGTGCCAGCAGCCCCACGTTAAGTTCCGGGAGGGAGACCCAGTACTTC
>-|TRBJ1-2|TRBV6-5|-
CASSYSVGAGGGYTF
TGTGCCAGCAGTTACTCCGTGGGGGCGGGTGGTGGCTACACCTTC
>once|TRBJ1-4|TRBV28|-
CASGQPNEKLFF
TGTGCCAGTGGACAGCCTAATGAAAAACTGTTTTTT
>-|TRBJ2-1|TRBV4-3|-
CASSPRVGGGEQFF
TGCGCCAGCAGCCCCAGGGTGGGAGGCGGTGAGCAGTTCTTC
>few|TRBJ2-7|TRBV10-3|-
CAIRPDRDIYEQYF
TGTGCCATCAGGCCCGACCGGGACATCTACGAGCAGTACTTC
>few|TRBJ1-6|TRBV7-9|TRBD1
CASSLDGQGDNSPLHF
TGTGCCAGCAGCTTAGATGGACAGGGCGATAATTCACCCCTCCACTTT
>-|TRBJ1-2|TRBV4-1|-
CASSQVDTTRLANYGYTF
TGCGCCAGCAGCCAAGTGGACACGACGAGGCTTGCTAACTATGGCTACACCTTC
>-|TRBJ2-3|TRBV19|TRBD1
CASSGSTGTTDTQYF
TGTGCCAGTAGTGGATCGACAGGGACCACAGATACGCAGTATTTT
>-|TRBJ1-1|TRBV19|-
CASSFDSDTEAFF
TGTGCCAGTAGTTTCGACAGCGACACTGAAGCTTTCTTT
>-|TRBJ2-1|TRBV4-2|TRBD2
CASSPSGLAGGDNEQFF
TGTGCCAGCAGCCCATCCGGACTAGCGGGGGGGGACAATGAGCAGTTCTTC
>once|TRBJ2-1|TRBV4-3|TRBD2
CASSQDGLAGYNEQFF
TGCGCCAGCAGCCAAGACGGGCTAGCGGGTTACAATGAGCAGTTCTTC
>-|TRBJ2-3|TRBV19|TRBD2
CASSARGGDTQYF
TGTGCCAGTAGTGCCCGGGGGGGAGATACGCAGTATTTT
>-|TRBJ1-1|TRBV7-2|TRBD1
CASSFSSGQGVSEAFF
TGTGCCAGCAGCTTCTCCTCCGGACAGGGGGTCTCTGAAGCTTTCTTT
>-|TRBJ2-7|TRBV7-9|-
CASSLDAAGGLYEQYF
TGTGCCAGCAGCTTAGACGCGGCAGGGGGGTTGTACGAGCAGTACTTC
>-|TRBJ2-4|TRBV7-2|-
CASSLDRTDLLAKNIQYF
TGTGCCAGCAGCTTAGATCGGACAGACCTCTTAGCCAAAAACATTCAGTACTTC
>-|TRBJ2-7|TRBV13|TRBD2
CASSFSSGRASYEQYF
TGTGCCAGCAGCTTTTCTAGCGGGAGGGCCTCATACGAGCAGTACTTC
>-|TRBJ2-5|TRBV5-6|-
CASSLPGVGGQETQYF
TGTGCCAGCAGCCTCCCTGGGGTAGGAGGGCAAGAGACCCAGTACTTC
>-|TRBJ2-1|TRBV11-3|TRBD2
CASSFSGRAFNEQFF
TGTGCCAGCAGCTTTAGTGGGAGGGCCTTCAATGAGCAGTTCTTC
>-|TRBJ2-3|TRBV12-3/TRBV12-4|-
CASSLEGDTQYF
TGTGCCAGCAGTTTGGAGGGGGATACGCAGTATTTT
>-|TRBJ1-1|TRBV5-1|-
CASSLNTQTANAEAFF
TGCGCCAGCAGCTTGAACACCCAAACAGCAAACGCTGAAGCTTTCTTT
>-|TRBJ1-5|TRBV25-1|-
CASSEYRQSNQPQHF
TGTGCCAGCAGTGAATATAGACAGAGTAATCAGCCCCAGCATTTT
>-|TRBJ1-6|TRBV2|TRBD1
CASIRTGQGYNSPLHF
TGTGCCAGCATTAGGACTGGACAGGGATATAATTCACCCCTCCACTTT
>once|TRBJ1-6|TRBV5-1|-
CASSAEVNSYNSPLHF
TGCGCCAGCAGCGCGGAGGTAAACTCCTATAATTCACCCCTCCACTTT
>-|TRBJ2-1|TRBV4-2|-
CASSQDQGFNEQFF
TGTGCCAGCAGCCAAGATCAGGGGTTCAATGAGCAGTTCTTC
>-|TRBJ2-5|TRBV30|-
CAWTQLGVSQETQYF
TGTGCCTGGACCCAACTGGGCGTTTCACAAGAGACCCAGTACTTC
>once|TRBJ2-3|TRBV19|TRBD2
CASSILIAGRASNTQYF
TGTGCCAGTAGTATTCTTATAGCGGGACGCGCCTCAAATACGCAGTATTTT
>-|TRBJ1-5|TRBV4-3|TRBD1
CASSQDRQGAQHF
TGCGCCAGCAGCCAAGATCGACAGGGAGCCCAGCATTTT
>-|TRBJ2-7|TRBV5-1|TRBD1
CASSLTGQEIYEQYF
TGCGCCAGCAGCTTGACGGGACAGGAGATCTACGAGCAGTACTTC
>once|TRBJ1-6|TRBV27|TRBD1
CASSISPGQGNSPLHF
TGTGCCAGCAGCATCTCGCCGGGACAGGGTAATTCACCCCTCCACTTT
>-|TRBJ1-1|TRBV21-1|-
CASSKLSGRVNTEAFF
TGTGCCAGCAGCAAATTATCGGGCAGGGTGAACACTGAAGCTTTCTTT
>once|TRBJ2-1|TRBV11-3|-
CASSLALGEQFF
TGTGCCAGCAGCTTAGCTCTAGGTGAGCAGTTCTTC
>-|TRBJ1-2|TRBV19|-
CASTPTGTNYGYTF
TGTGCCAGTACCCCGACAGGTACTAACTATGGCTACACCTTC
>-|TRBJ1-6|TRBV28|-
CASRYSQDSPLHF
TGTGCCAGCAGGTACAGCCAAGACTCACCCCTCCACTTT
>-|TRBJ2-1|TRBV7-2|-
CASSLVGSSYNEQFF
TGTGCCAGCAGCTTAGTTGGCAGCTCCTACAATGAGCAGTTCTTC
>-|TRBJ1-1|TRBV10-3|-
CATRDLLMNTEAFF
TGTGCCACCCGGGACTTATTGATGAACACTGAAGCTTTCTTT
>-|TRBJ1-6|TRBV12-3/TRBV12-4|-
CASRTGNRTPLHF
TGTGCCAGCAGAACAGGGAACAGGACACCCCTCCACTTT
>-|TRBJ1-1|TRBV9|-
CASSSGGRTEAFF
TGTGCCAGCAGCTCCGGGGGGCGGACTGAAGCTTTCTTT
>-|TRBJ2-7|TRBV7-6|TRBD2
CASSPGLAGAYEQYF
TGTGCCAGCAGCCCCGGACTAGCGGGAGCTTACGAGCAGTACTTC
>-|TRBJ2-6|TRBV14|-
CASSRRSSGANVLTF
TGTGCCAGCAGCCGGAGAAGCTCTGGGGCCAACGTCCTGACTTTC
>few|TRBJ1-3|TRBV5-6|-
CASSLAGNTIYF
TGTGCCAGCAGCTTGGCAGGAAACACCATATATTTT
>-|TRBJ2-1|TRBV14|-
CASSQEGAALTYNEQFF
TGTGCCAGCAGCCAAGAGGGGGCGGCCTTGACTTACAATGAGCAGTTCTTC